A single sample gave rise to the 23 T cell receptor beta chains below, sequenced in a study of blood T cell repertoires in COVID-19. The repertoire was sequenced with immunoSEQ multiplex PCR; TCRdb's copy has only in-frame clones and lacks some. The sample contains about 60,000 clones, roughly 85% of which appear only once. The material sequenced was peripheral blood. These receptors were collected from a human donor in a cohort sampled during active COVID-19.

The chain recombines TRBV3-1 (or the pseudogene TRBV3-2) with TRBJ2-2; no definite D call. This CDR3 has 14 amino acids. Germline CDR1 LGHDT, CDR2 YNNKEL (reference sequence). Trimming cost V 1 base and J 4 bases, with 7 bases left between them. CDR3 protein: CASSQGGPTGELFF. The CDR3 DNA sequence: TGTGCCAGCAGCCAAGGAGGCCCCACCGGGGAGCTGTTTTTT.

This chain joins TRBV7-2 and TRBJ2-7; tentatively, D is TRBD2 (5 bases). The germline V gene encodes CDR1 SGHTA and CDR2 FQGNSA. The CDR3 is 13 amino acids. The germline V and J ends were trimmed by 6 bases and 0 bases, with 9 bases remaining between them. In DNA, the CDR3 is TGTGCCAGCAGAACAGACTACTCCTACGAGCAGTACTTC. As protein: CASRTDYSYEQYF.

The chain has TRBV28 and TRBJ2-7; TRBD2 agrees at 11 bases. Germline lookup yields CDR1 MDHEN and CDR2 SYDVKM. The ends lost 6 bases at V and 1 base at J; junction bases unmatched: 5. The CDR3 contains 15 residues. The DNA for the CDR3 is TGTGCCAGCAGGGTAGCGGGGGGGACTTCCTACGAGCAGTACTTC. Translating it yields CASRVAGGTSYEQYF. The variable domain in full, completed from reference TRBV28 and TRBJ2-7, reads DVKVTQSSRYLVKRTGEKVFLECVQDMDHENMFWYRQDPGLGLRLIYFSYDVKMKEKGDIPEGYSVSREKKERFSLILESASTNQTSMYLCASRVAGGTSYEQYFGPGTRLTVT.

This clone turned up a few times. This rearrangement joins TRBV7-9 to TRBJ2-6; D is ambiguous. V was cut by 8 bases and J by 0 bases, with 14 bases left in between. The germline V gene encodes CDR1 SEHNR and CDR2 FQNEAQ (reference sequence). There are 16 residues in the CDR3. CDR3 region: CASLSRRLSGANVLTF. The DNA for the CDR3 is TGTGCCAGCTTGAGCCGGCGGCTCTCTGGGGCCAACGTCCTGACTTTC.

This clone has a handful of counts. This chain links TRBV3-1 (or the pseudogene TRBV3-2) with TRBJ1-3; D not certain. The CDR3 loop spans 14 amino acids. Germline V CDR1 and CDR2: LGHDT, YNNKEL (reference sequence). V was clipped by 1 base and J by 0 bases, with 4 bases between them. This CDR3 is CASSQAGSGNTIYF. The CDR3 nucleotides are TGTGCCAGCAGCCAAGCGGGCTCTGGAAACACCATATATTTT.

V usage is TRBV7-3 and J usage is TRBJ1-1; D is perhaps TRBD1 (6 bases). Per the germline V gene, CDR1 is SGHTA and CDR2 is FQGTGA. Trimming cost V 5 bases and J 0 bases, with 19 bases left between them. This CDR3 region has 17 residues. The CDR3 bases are TGTGCCAGCAGCCCCGGGGGTGCGGGGGCGATGAACACTGAAGCTTTCTTT. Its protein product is CASSPGGAGAMNTEAFF. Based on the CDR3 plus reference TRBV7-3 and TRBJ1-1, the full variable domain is GAGVSQTPSNKVTEKGKYVELRCDPISGHTALYWYRQSLGQGPEFLIYFQGTGAADDSGLPNDRFFAVRPEGSVSTLKIQRTERGDSAVYLCASSPGGAGAMNTEAFFGQGTRLTVV.

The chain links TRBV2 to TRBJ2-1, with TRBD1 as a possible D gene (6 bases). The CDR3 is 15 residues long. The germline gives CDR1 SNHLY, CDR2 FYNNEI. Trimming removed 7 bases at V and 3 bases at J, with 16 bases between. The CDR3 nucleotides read TGTGCCAGCACCCGGCGGCTAGGGGGCTACAATGAGCAGTTCTTC. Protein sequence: CASTRRLGGYNEQFF.

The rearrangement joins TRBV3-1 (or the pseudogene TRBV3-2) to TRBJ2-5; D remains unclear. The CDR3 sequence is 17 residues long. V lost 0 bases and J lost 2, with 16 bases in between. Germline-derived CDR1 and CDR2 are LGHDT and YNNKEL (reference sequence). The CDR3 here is CASSQDWLENSQETQYF. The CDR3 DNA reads TGTGCCAGCAGCCAAGATTGGCTCGAAAACAGTCAAGAGACCCAGTACTTC.

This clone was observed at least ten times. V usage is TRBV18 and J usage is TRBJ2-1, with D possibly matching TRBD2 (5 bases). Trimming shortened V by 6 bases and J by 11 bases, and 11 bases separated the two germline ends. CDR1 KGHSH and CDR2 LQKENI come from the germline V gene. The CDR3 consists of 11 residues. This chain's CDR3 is CASSGLAQQFF. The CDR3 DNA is TGTGCCAGCTCTGGGCTAGCCCAGCAGTTCTTC.

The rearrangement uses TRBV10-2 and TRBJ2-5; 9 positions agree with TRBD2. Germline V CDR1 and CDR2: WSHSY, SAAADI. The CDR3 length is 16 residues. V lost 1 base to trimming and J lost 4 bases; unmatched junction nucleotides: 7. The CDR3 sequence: CASSEFGGGASETQYF. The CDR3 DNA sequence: TGCGCCAGCAGTGAGTTCGGCGGGGGGGCGTCAGAGACCCAGTACTTC.

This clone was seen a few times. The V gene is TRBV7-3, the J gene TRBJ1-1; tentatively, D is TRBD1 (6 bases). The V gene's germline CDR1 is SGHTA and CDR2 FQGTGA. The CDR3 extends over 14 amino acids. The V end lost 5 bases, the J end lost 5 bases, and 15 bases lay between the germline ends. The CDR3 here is CASSPGAGVTEAFF. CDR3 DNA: TGTGCCAGCAGCCCAGGGGCTGGAGTTACTGAAGCTTTCTTT.

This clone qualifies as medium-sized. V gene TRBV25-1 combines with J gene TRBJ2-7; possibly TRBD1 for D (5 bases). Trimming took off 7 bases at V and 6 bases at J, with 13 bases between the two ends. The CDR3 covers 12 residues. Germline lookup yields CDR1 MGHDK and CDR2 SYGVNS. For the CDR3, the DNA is TGTGCCAGCATAGGACATAAAGGCGAGCAGTACTTC. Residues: CASIGHKGEQYF.

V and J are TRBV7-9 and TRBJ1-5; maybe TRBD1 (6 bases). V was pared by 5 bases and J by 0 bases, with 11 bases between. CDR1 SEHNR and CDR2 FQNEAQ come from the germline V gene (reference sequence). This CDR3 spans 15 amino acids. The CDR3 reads CASSPQGDSNQPQHF. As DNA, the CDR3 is TGTGCCAGCAGCCCACAGGGCGATAGCAATCAGCCCCAGCATTTT.

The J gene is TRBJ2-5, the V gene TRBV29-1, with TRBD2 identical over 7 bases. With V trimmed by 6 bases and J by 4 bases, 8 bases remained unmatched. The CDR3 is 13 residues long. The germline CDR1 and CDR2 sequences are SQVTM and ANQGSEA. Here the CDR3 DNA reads TGCAGCGTCCGAGAGGGCGGGGGAGAGACCCAGTACTTC. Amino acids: CSVREGGGETQYF.

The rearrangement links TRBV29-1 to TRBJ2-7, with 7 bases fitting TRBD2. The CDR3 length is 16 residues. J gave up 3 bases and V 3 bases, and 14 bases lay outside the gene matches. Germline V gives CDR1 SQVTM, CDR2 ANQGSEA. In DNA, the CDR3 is TGCAGCGTTGAGGGGTCCTGGGGGGGGTCTCACTACGAGCAGTACTTC. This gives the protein CSVEGSWGGSHYEQYF.

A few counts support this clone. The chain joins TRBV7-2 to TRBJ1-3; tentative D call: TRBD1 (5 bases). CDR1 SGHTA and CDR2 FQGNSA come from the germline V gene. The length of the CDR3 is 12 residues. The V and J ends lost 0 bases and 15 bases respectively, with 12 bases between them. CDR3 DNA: TGTGCCAGCAGCTTAGCGCAAGGTCAGGGATATTTT. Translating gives CASSLAQGQGYF.

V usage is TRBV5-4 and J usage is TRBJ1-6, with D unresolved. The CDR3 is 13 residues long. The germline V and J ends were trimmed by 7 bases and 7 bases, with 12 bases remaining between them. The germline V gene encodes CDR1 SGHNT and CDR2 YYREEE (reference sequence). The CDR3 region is CASGRVGNSPLHF. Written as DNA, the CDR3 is TGTGCCAGCGGGAGGGTGGGAAATTCACCCCTCCACTTT.

Written as DNA, the CDR3 is TGTGCCAGCTCCCACCGGGAGGGGGAATCTGGAAACACCATATATTTT. Protein sequence: CASSHREGESGNTIYF. The J gene is TRBJ1-3, the V gene TRBV18; tentatively, D is TRBD1 (6 bases). Per germline, CDR1 KGHSH and CDR2 LQKENI. This CDR3 has 16 residues. V dropped 6 bases and J dropped 1 base, with 16 bases sitting between them.

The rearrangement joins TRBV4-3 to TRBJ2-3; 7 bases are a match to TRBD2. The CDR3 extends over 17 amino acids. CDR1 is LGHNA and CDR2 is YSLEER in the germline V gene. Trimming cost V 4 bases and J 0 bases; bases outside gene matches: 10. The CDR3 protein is CASSRNGLGTSTDTQYF. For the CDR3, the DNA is TGCGCCAGCAGCCGGAATGGACTAGGGACTAGCACAGATACGCAGTATTTT.

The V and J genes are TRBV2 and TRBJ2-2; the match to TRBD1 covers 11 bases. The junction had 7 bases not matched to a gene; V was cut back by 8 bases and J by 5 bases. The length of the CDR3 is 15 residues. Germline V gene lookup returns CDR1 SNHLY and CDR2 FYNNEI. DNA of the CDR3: TGTGCCAGCCAGTGGGGGACAGGGGGTACCGGGGAGCTGTTTTTT. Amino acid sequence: CASQWGTGGTGELFF.

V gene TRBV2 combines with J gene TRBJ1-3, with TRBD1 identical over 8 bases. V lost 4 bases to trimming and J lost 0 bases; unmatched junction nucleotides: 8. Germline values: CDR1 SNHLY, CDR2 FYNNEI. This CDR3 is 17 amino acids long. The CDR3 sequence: CASSARQGLFSGNTIYF. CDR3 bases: TGTGCCAGCAGTGCCCGACAGGGGTTGTTCTCTGGAAACACCATATATTTT.

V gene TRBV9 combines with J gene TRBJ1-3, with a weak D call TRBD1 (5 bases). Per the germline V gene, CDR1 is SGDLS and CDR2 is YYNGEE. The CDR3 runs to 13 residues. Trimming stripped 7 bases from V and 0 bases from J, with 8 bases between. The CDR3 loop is CASGGDSGNTIYF. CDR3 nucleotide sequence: TGTGCCAGCGGGGGGGACTCTGGAAACACCATATATTTT.

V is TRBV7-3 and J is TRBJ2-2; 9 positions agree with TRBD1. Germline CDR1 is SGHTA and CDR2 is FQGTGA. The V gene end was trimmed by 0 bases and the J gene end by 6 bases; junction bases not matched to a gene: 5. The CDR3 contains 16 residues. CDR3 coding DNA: TGTGCCAGCAGCTTAACTAGGGACAGGGCCCCCGGGGAGCTGTTTTTT. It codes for CASSLTRDRAPGELFF. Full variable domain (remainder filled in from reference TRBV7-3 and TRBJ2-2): GAGVSQTPSNKVTEKGKYVELRCDPISGHTALYWYRQSLGQGPEFLIYFQGTGAADDSGLPNDRFFAVRPEGSVSTLKIQRTERGDSAVYLCASSLTRDRAPGELFFGEGSRLTVL.